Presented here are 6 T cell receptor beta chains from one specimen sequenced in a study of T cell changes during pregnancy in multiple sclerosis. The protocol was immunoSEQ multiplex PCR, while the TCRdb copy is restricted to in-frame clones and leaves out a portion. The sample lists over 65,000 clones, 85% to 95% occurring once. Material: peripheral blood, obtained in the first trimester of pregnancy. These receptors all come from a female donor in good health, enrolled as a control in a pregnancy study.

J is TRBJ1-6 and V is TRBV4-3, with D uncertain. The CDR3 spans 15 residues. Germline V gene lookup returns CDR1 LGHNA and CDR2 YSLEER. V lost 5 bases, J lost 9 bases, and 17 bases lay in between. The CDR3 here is CASSYLQTDFSPLHF. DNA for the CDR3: TGCGCCAGCAGCTACCTACAGACGGATTTTTCACCCCTCCACTTT.

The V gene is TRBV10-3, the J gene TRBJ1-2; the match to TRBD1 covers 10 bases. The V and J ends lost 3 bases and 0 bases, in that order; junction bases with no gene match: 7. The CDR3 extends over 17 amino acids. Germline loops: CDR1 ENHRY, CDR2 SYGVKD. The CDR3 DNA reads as TGTGCCATCAGTGATGGGCTTGGACAGGGGGCTAACTATGGCTACACCTTC. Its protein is CAISDGLGQGANYGYTF.

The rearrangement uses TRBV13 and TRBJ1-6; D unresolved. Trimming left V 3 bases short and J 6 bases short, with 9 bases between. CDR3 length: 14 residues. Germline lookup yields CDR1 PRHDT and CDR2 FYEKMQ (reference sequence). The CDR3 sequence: CASSLWAANSPLHF. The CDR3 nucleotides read TGTGCCAGCAGCTTGTGGGCAGCTAATTCACCCCTCCACTTT.

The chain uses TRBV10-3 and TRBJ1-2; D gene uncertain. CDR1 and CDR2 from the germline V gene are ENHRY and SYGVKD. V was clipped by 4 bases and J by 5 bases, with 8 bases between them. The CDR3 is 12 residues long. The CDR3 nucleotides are TGTGCCATCAGTGGATTAGATTATGGCTACACCTTC. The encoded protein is CAISGLDYGYTF.

CDR3 DNA: TGTGCCAGCAGCTGGAGGACAGGTTATAATTCACCCCTCCACTTT. Translating it yields CASSWRTGYNSPLHF. This rearrangement joins TRBV5-6 to TRBJ1-6; the match to TRBD1 covers 7 bases. CDR3 size: 15 residues. Looked up from germline, CDR1 is SGHDT and CDR2 is YYEEEE. V lost 3 bases and J lost 4; bases outside the gene matches: 4.

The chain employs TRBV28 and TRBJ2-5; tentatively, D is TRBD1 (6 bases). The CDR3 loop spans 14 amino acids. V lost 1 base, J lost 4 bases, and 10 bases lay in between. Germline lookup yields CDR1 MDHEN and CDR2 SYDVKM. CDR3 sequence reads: CASSLLIRGETQYF. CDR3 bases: TGTGCCAGCAGTTTATTAATCAGGGGAGAGACCCAGTACTTC.